The rows below give T cell receptor beta chains drawn from one sample of a study of blood T cell repertoires in COVID-19. This table comes from immunoSEQ multiplex PCR, and its TCRdb copy is limited to in-frame clones, with some not included. The sample has 21,000 or so clones, 85% to 90% seen once. The source material was peripheral blood. These receptors all come from a man between 70 and 80 years old with active COVID-19. Each CDR3 is given with its conserved first and last residue. A D gene is named only where the DNA matches it firmly.

16	TRBD2	TRBV18	TRBJ2-2	CASSAGLAGTTGELFF
15	TRBD1	TRBV3-1/TRBV3-2	TRBJ1-1	CASSQVAGGNTEAFF
13	-	TRBV10-2	TRBJ1-1	CASSENRDTEAFF
16	-	TRBV19	TRBJ1-1	CASSILRGGEATEAFF
14	TRBD2	TRBV7-9	TRBJ2-7	CASSDGTSSHEQYF
11	-	TRBV20-1	TRBJ1-1	CSAVRQVKAFF
15	-	TRBV5-1	TRBJ2-1	CASSLVAGLYNEQFF
13	-	TRBV19	TRBJ1-2	CASTARGGYGYTF
16	-	TRBV5-5	TRBJ2-1	CASSLNRPSSYNEQFF
16	-	TRBV14	TRBJ1-2	CASSQETSRVGNGYTF
14	-	TRBV30	TRBJ1-3	CALSDGQSGNTIYF
14	TRBD1	TRBV27	TRBJ2-5	CASSWDRGDETQYF
13	-	TRBV7-2	TRBJ1-1	CASSLQGYTEAFF
16	TRBD2	TRBV28	TRBJ2-3	CASSSGTSGGTDTQYF
14	-	TRBV4-2	TRBJ1-2	CASSQDQAIYGYTF
14	-	TRBV10-1	TRBJ1-1	CASSESGFGTEAFF
16	TRBD1	TRBV7-2	TRBJ1-2	CASSSTPEGAGYGYTF
14	-	TRBV3-1/TRBV3-2	TRBJ1-4	CASSQGGGNEKLFF
14	TRBD2	TRBV5-1	TRBJ2-7	CASSSPGREYEQYF
15	TRBD1	TRBV5-1	TRBJ1-1	CASSLTGTENTEAFF
16	TRBD1	TRBV6-5	TRBJ1-1	CASSYSTTGVFTEAFF
15	TRBD2	TRBV18	TRBJ2-1	CASSPRTSGRGEQFF
15	TRBD2	TRBV28	TRBJ2-3	CASSTPSGGRGTQYF
16	-	TRBV27	TRBJ2-3	CASRPRAGISTDTQYF
12	TRBD2	TRBV29-1	TRBJ2-1	CSVRTSGNEQFF